These 13 T cell receptor beta chains share one sample of origin, sequenced in a study of somatic mutations in cytotoxic T cells in rheumatoid arthritis. This table comes from immunoSEQ multiplex PCR, and its TCRdb copy is limited to in-frame clones, with some not included. The table has about 16,000 clones, 82% seen once. The sample taken for sequencing was CD8+ T cells sorted from blood. Receptors were obtained from a woman between 45 and 65 years old with rheumatoid arthritis.

This CDR3 is CASSEAAGTDTQYF. In DNA form, the CDR3 reads TGTGCCAGCAGTGAAGCCGCTGGCACAGATACGCAGTATTTT. The rearrangement links TRBV2 to TRBJ2-3, with unresolved D. The CDR3 extends over 14 amino acids. V lost 0 bases and J 1 base, leaving 5 bases between the germline ends. Germline CDR1 and CDR2: SNHLY and FYNNEI.

The rearrangement joins TRBV20-1 to TRBJ1-6, with D unresolved. The CDR3 runs 11 residues. Trimming took 0 bases from V and 13 from J, leaving 7 bases between them. Germline V gene sequence: CDR1 DFQATT, CDR2 SNEGSKA (reference sequence). CDR3 bases: TGCAGTGCTAGAGAGGGGAGGCCCCTCCACTTT. This sequence encodes CSAREGRPLHF.

This rearrangement joins TRBV9 to TRBJ2-3; possibly TRBD2 for D (5 bases). The CDR3 contains 16 residues. Germline CDR1 is SGDLS and CDR2 is YYNGEE. The ends were cut back, 0 bases at V and 0 bases at J, with 11 bases in the middle. In DNA form, the CDR3 reads TGTGCCAGCAGCGTAGGGAAAGCGGTGAGCACAGATACGCAGTATTTT. Protein sequence: CASSVGKAVSTDTQYF.

V gene TRBV13 combines with J gene TRBJ2-7; D possibly uses TRBD1 or TRBD2 (5 bases each). Between the trimmed V and J ends, which lost 5 bases and 3 bases, there was a span of 14 bases. Germline V gene lookup returns CDR1 PRHDT and CDR2 FYEKMQ (reference sequence). The CDR3 sequence is 14 residues long. In nucleotides, the CDR3 is TGTGCCAGCAGCCCCCGGGACGGAGACTACGAGCAGTACTTC. Its protein is CASSPRDGDYEQYF.

The chain links TRBV5-1 to TRBJ1-4; D possibly corresponds to TRBD1 (5 bases). CDR1 and CDR2 (germline): SGHRS, YFSETQ. The V end was cut by 0 bases, the J end by 7 bases, with 16 bases between. The CDR3 covers 16 residues. The chain's CDR3 is CASSLAGKGRGEKLFF. DNA for the CDR3: TGCGCCAGCAGCTTGGCAGGTAAGGGAAGGGGTGAAAAACTGTTTTTT. Full variable domain (remainder filled in from reference TRBV5-1 and TRBJ1-4): KAGVTQTPRYLIKTRGQQVTLSCSPISGHRSVSWYQQTPGQGLQFLFEYFSETQRNKGNFPGRFSGRQFSNSRSEMNVSTLELGDSALYLCASSLAGKGRGEKLFFGSGTQLSVL.

The CDR3 protein is CASSPLGGANTEAFF. As DNA, the CDR3 is TGTGCCAGCAGCCCTCTGGGTGGGGCGAACACTGAAGCTTTCTTT. The chain links TRBV7-8 to TRBJ1-1; possibly TRBD1 for D (5 bases). Looked up from germline, CDR1 is SGHVS and CDR2 is FQNEAQ. CDR3 length: 15 amino acids. V lost 5 bases and J 1 base, leaving 14 bases between the germline ends. Combining the CDR3 with reference TRBV7-8 and TRBJ1-1 gives the whole variable domain GAGVSQSPRYKVAKRGQDVALRCDPISGHVSLFWYQQALGQGPEFLTYFQNEAQLDKSGLPSDRFFAERPEGSVSTLKIQRTQQEDSAVYLCASSPLGGANTEAFFGQGTRLTVV.

V and J are TRBV7-2 and TRBJ2-1; tentatively, D is TRBD2 (6 bases). This CDR3 has 15 residues. Germline values: CDR1 SGHTA, CDR2 FQGNSA. V lost 4 bases, J lost 4 bases, and 14 bases lay in between. The CDR3 loop is CASSSSEGWYNEQFF. CDR3 DNA: TGTGCCAGCAGCTCCTCGGAGGGATGGTACAATGAGCAGTTCTTC.

In this sample, this clone turned up a few times. This chain links TRBV14 with TRBJ2-7; D remains unclear. V shed 0 bases and J shed 5 bases, with 5 bases lying between them. CDR3 size: 12 residues. In germline, CDR1 is SGHDN, CDR2 FVKESK. CDR3 DNA: TGTGCCAGCAGCCAAGATCTCCACGAGCAGTACTTC. This codes for CASSQDLHEQYF.

This chain uses TRBV10-2 with TRBJ2-7; 9 bases agree with TRBD1. The CDR3 has 15 residues. The ends lost 8 bases at V and 4 bases at J; junction bases unmatched: 12. CDR1 and CDR2 (germline): WSHSY, SAAADI. In nucleotides, the CDR3 is TGCGCCAGCCGAGCCCCGGGACAGGGATCGTACGAGCAGTACTTC. As protein: CASRAPGQGSYEQYF.

J is TRBJ2-7 and V is TRBV15, with a possible D match to TRBD1 (5 bases). The ends were cut back, 3 bases at V and 2 bases at J, with 14 bases in the middle. The CDR3 contains 15 residues. In germline, CDR1 is LNHNV, CDR2 YYDKDF (reference sequence). The CDR3 DNA reads as TGTGCCACCAGCAGGAGAAAAGGGGCTACCTACGAGCAGTACTTC. It encodes CATSRRKGATYEQYF.

This chain uses TRBV9 with TRBJ1-1; possibly TRBD1 for D (6 bases). Trimming pared 3 bases from V and 4 bases from J, leaving 25 bases between. Per germline, CDR1 SGDLS and CDR2 YYNGEE. The CDR3 spans 18 residues. CDR3 amino acids: CASSAGTADLKGGTEAFF. The CDR3 DNA reads as TGTGCCAGCAGCGCCGGGACGGCTGATCTTAAAGGGGGCACTGAAGCTTTCTTT.

The J gene is TRBJ1-5, the V gene TRBV6-5, with D hard to call. The CDR3 has 13 amino acids. Between the trimmed V and J ends, which lost 4 bases and 4 bases, there was a span of 8 bases. The germline V gene has CDR1 MNHEY and CDR2 SVGAGI. The CDR3 protein is CASSSDENQPQHF. CDR3 DNA sequence: TGTGCCAGCAGTTCCGATGAGAATCAGCCCCAGCATTTT.

Only one count was recorded for this clone. CDR3: CASSLDRNQPQHF. As DNA, the CDR3 is TGTGCCAGCAGCTTAGATCGGAATCAGCCCCAGCATTTT. This chain links TRBV11-2 with TRBJ1-5; D is unresolved. Looked up from germline, CDR1 is SGHAT and CDR2 is FQNNGV. Trimming pared 0 bases from V and 4 bases from J, leaving 4 bases between. The CDR3 has 13 residues.